The T cell receptor (beta chain) described here comes from a study of shared clonotypes between healthy human individuals. Study observations and caveats: Inspection by rarefaction showed sorted-subset sequencing to be incomplete despite large depth.

The naive CD8 population came from CD45RO-negative cells selected for CCR7, without terminally differentiated effector memory CD45RA+ cells. Germline lookup yields CDR1 SGHDN and CDR2 FVKESK. Between the trimmed V and J ends, which lost 2 bases and 0 bases, there was a span of 8 bases. The CDR3 has 14 residues. Genomic DNA belonging to each subset was distributed in equal measure over several immunoSEQ plates. Using roughly 180 ng DNA, 30,000 to 35,000 T cell genomes, the sorted-subset replicate PCRs were run. The data were produced by immunoSEQ multiplex PCR, yet TCRdb's version contains in-frame clones alone and is incomplete. The sample holds around 2.1 million clones, roughly 91% seen once. This clone came up a few times. Its antigen is unidentified.

The receptor's source is a man aged 18 to 30 in good health. Some clones in this sample may be carry-over from other donors' samples. Material: naive CD8+ T cells from PBMCs. The genes are TRBV14 and TRBJ2-7; D unresolved. CDR3 region: CASSQSLSSYEQYF. CDR3 DNA: TGTGCCAGCAGCCAAAGCCTCAGCTCCTACGAGCAGTACTTC.